Below, 24 T cell receptor beta chains from the same sample are listed, as sequenced in a study of blood T cell repertoires in COVID-19. This table comes from immunoSEQ multiplex PCR, and its TCRdb copy is limited to in-frame clones, with some not included. Altogether 100,000 or so clones are present, around 90% being singletons, with the ten largest covering roughly 6%. The sequenced sample was peripheral blood. The receptors derive from a woman in her sixties or seventies with acute or convalescent COVID-19.

The V call is TRBV5-1, the J call TRBJ2-7; 9 bases align to TRBD2. Germline CDR1 is SGHRS and CDR2 is YFSETQ. Losses at the gene ends were 1 base for V and 2 bases for J; bases not matched to a gene: 4. This CDR3 is built from 15 residues. The CDR3 here is CASSLTSGSPYEQYF. In DNA, the CDR3 is TGCGCCAGCAGCTTGACTAGCGGGTCACCCTACGAGCAGTACTTC.

The chain is built from TRBV3-1 (or the pseudogene TRBV3-2) and TRBJ2-5; TRBD2 agrees at 8 bases. Looked up from germline, CDR1 is LGHDT and CDR2 is YNNKEL (reference sequence). Germline trimming cut 1 base from V and 5 bases from J; bases unmatched to any gene: 6. The CDR3 sequence is 15 residues long. The CDR3 reads CASSQAGGVVETQYF. CDR3 DNA: TGTGCCAGCAGCCAAGCGGGAGGGGTGGTCGAGACCCAGTACTTC.

The count of this clone is one. The chain combines TRBV19 with TRBJ2-5; maybe TRBD2 (5 bases). Per germline, CDR1 LNHDA and CDR2 SQIVND (reference sequence). V dropped 3 bases and J dropped 4 bases, with 9 bases sitting between them. The CDR3 sequence is 13 residues long. The CDR3 is CASSMDFPETQYF. The CDR3 DNA reads as TGTGCCAGTAGTATGGACTTCCCAGAGACCCAGTACTTC.

This chain connects TRBV4-1 to TRBJ2-2; 9 nucleotides match TRBD1. CDR1 MGHRA and CDR2 YSYEKL come from the germline V gene. Unmatched junction bases numbered 5, after V lost 6 bases and J lost 3 bases. CDR3 size: 15 residues. The CDR3 here is CASSRRQGDTGELFF. CDR3 DNA: TGCGCCAGCAGTCGTAGACAGGGGGACACCGGGGAGCTGTTTTTT.

The J gene is TRBJ2-2, the V gene TRBV28, with 7 nucleotides matching TRBD2. Germline V lookup: CDR1 MDHEN, CDR2 SYDVKM. The CDR3 length is 14 residues. V lost 7 bases and J lost 7; bases outside the gene matches: 9. CDR3 DNA sequence: TGTGCCAGCAACCGGGGAGGGCGTAGCGGGGAGCTGTTTTTT. Translated, it gives CASNRGGRSGELFF.

V gene TRBV7-3 combines with J gene TRBJ2-1, with TRBD1 as a possible D gene (6 bases). This CDR3 has 14 residues. V gave up 6 bases and J gave up 0 bases, with 9 bases separating them. The V gene's germline CDR1 is SGHTA and CDR2 FQGTGA. Here the CDR3 reads CASSKDSSYNEQFF. The CDR3 nucleotides read TGTGCCAGCAGTAAGGACAGCTCCTACAATGAGCAGTTCTTC.

The rearrangement links TRBV6-1 to TRBJ2-1; no clear D gene. The CDR3 runs to 16 residues. Trimming left V 4 bases short and J 0 bases short, with 13 bases between. The germline CDR1 and CDR2 sequences are MNHNS and SASEGT. CDR3 residues: CASSVLRLSSYNEQFF. The CDR3 region has the DNA TGTGCCAGCAGTGTTTTGCGCTTGAGCTCCTACAATGAGCAGTTCTTC.

The chain links TRBV6-6 to TRBJ2-1; D perhaps matches TRBD1 (5 bases). CDR3 length: 13 residues. The V end lost 7 bases, the J end lost 5 bases, and 12 bases lay between the germline ends. Germline lookup yields CDR1 MNHNY and CDR2 SVGAGI (reference sequence). CDR3 in DNA: TGTGCCAGCACCAGGGTTGAGAACAATGAGCAGTTCTTC. This sequence encodes CASTRVENNEQFF.

CDR3: CASSLQGGKPNSPLHF. CDR3 nucleotides: TGTGCCAGCAGCCTCCAAGGCGGCAAACCGAATTCACCCCTCCACTTT. This chain uses TRBV3-1 (or the pseudogene TRBV3-2) with TRBJ1-6; D is unclear. The CDR3 runs to 16 residues. The V and J ends lost 4 bases and 7 bases respectively, with 17 bases between them. Germline loops: CDR1 LGHDT, CDR2 YNNKEL (reference sequence).

The chain employs TRBV10-1 and TRBJ1-1, with D possibly being TRBD1 (5 bases). Per germline, CDR1 WNHNN and CDR2 SYGVQD (reference sequence). Between the trimmed V and J ends, which lost 6 bases and 3 bases, there was a span of 11 bases. The CDR3 runs to 13 residues. CDR3 bases: TGCGCCAGCAGAGGGGATCCGGACACTGAAGCTTTCTTT. Its protein is CASRGDPDTEAFF.

The rearrangement uses TRBV29-1 and TRBJ2-3, with D possibly matching TRBD2 (6 bases). Germline V lookup: CDR1 SQVTM, CDR2 ANQGSEA. Trimming stripped 0 bases from V and 8 bases from J, with 9 bases between. CDR3 length equals 12 residues. In nucleotides, the CDR3 is TGCAGCGTTGAAGATCTGGGGGGTACGCAGTATTTT. Protein sequence: CSVEDLGGTQYF.

This rearrangement joins TRBV2 to TRBJ2-1; 8 bases match TRBD2. The trim removed 6 bases at V and 3 bases at J, leaving 7 bases unmatched. The germline V gene has CDR1 SNHLY and CDR2 FYNNEI. CDR3 size: 15 residues. This CDR3 reads CASRSSGTSYNEQFF. The CDR3 DNA follows: TGTGCCAGCAGGTCTTCCGGGACTAGCTACAATGAGCAGTTCTTC. Full variable domain (outside the CDR3, taken from reference TRBV2 and TRBJ2-1): EPEVTQTPSHQVTQMGQEVILRCVPISNHLYFYWYRQILGQKVEFLVSFYNNEISEKSEIFDDQFSVERPDGSNFTLKIRSTKLEDSAMYFCASRSSGTSYNEQFFGPGTRLTVL.

J is TRBJ2-1 and V is TRBV27; the D gene is possibly TRBD2 (5 bases). CDR3 length: 18 residues. The germline V gene has CDR1 MNHEY and CDR2 SMNVEV (reference sequence). V lost 8 bases and J 0 bases, leaving 23 bases between the germline ends. The CDR3 nucleotides are TGTGCCAGCCTTCCCGGACGGGGAGATTGGGGCTCCTACAATGAGCAGTTCTTC. Its protein is CASLPGRGDWGSYNEQFF.

The chain joins TRBV2 to TRBJ2-3; D may be TRBD1 (5 bases). The CDR3 runs 13 residues. Germline V gene sequence: CDR1 SNHLY, CDR2 FYNNEI. Trimming took 9 bases from V and 5 from J, leaving 15 bases between them. CDR3 DNA sequence: TGTGCCAGGAATAGGGGCGCAGAAGATACGCAGTATTTT. This codes for CARNRGAEDTQYF.

The CDR3 nucleotides read TGCAGCGCGAGACTAGCGGGGCTCTACAATGAGCAGTTCTTC. As protein: CSARLAGLYNEQFF. The chain uses TRBV29-1 and TRBJ2-1; 11 bases map to TRBD2. This CDR3 is 14 amino acids long. Trimming removed 7 bases from V and 3 bases from J; junction bases left unmatched: 5. Germline V gene sequence: CDR1 SQVTM, CDR2 ANQGSEA.

The chain is built from TRBV11-3 and TRBJ2-1; D is undetermined. The CDR3 covers 13 residues. V lost 1 base, J lost 5 bases, and 6 bases lay in between. The germline gives CDR1 SGHNT, CDR2 YENEEA. CDR3 sequence: CASSLGANNEQFF. The CDR3 bases are TGTGCCAGCAGCTTAGGGGCTAACAATGAGCAGTTCTTC.

The chain is built from TRBV5-1 and TRBJ2-2; 7 bases line up with TRBD2. Germline CDR1 and CDR2: SGHRS and YFSETQ. The CDR3 contains 15 residues. The V and J ends lost 4 bases and 0 bases, in that order; junction bases with no gene match: 3. CDR3 in DNA: TGCGCCAGCAGCCTTGGGAGGGCGAACACCGGGGAGCTGTTTTTT. It codes for CASSLGRANTGELFF. The full variable domain, rest sourced from reference TRBV5-1 and TRBJ2-2, is KAGVTQTPRYLIKTRGQQVTLSCSPISGHRSVSWYQQTPGQGLQFLFEYFSETQRNKGNFPGRFSGRQFSNSRSEMNVSTLELGDSALYLCASSLGRANTGELFFGEGSRLTVL.

As for this clone: Other DNA sequences from this sample encode an identical CDR3 as well. V gene TRBV12-3 or TRBV12-4 combines with J gene TRBJ1-1; no clear D gene. This CDR3 region has 13 residues. V was shortened by 2 bases and J by 1 base, with 5 bases between the two germline ends. In nucleotides, the CDR3 is TGTGCCAGCAGTTTAACAGCGAACACTGAAGCTTTCTTT. This codes for CASSLTANTEAFF.

This clone was recorded once. The V and J genes are TRBV24-1 and TRBJ2-1, with 10 bases aligning to TRBD1. V gave up 5 bases and J gave up 9 bases; unmatched junction bases: 6. The V gene's germline CDR1 is KGHDR and CDR2 SFDVKD. The CDR3 consists of 14 residues. The CDR3 protein is CATSGTGGVGEQFF. The CDR3 nucleotides are TGTGCCACCAGTGGGACAGGGGGTGTCGGTGAGCAGTTCTTC.

This clone was picked up one time. This rearrangement joins TRBV13 to TRBJ2-2; 7 bases line up with TRBD2. The V and J ends lost 5 bases and 4 bases, in that order; junction bases with no gene match: 4. Germline CDR1 reads PRHDT; CDR2 reads FYEKMQ (reference sequence). The CDR3 runs to 14 residues. CDR3 sequence: CASSETSATGELFF. The CDR3 DNA follows: TGTGCCAGCAGCGAAACTAGCGCCACCGGGGAGCTGTTTTTT.

The chain has TRBV7-2 and TRBJ1-6, with a possible D match to TRBD1 (5 bases). V lost 5 bases and J 9 bases, leaving 8 bases between the germline ends. The CDR3 is 12 amino acids. In germline, CDR1 is SGHTA, CDR2 FQGNSA. This CDR3 reads CASSVQVSPLHF. CDR3 nucleotide sequence: TGTGCCAGCAGCGTACAGGTTTCACCCCTCCACTTT.

The chain couples TRBV6-5 to TRBJ2-7; D perhaps matches TRBD2 (6 bases). The CDR3 extends over 14 amino acids. Germline-derived CDR1 and CDR2 are MNHEY and SVGAGI. V lost 4 bases to trimming and J lost 3 bases, with 13 bases between them. This CDR3 is CASSLGLGNYEQYF. CDR3 DNA: TGTGCCAGCAGTTTGGGACTCGGAAACTACGAGCAGTACTTC.

The rearrangement links TRBV29-1 to TRBJ2-4; 8 bases are shared with TRBD1. With V trimmed by 7 bases and J by 0 bases, 17 bases remained unmatched. Germline V gene data show CDR1 as SQVTM and CDR2 as ANQGSEA. There are 18 residues in the CDR3. The CDR3 DNA sequence: TGCAGCGCCCAAACCCGGGACAGGAGACAAGTAGCCAAAAACATTCAGTACTTC. It translates to CSAQTRDRRQVAKNIQYF.

The chain recombines TRBV7-8 with TRBJ2-3; 7 nucleotides agree with TRBD1. J was trimmed by 4 bases and V by 5 bases; bases with no gene match: 6. The CDR3 totals 14 residues. CDR1 and CDR2 (germline): SGHVS, FQNEAQ. The DNA for the CDR3 is TGTGCCAGCAGCCACCGACAGGGCCCAGATACGCAGTATTTT. Translating gives CASSHRQGPDTQYF. The full variable domain, its missing parts supplied by reference TRBV7-8 and TRBJ2-3, is GAGVSQSPRYKVAKRGQDVALRCDPISGHVSLFWYQQALGQGPEFLTYFQNEAQLDKSGLPSDRFFAERPEGSVSTLKIQRTQQEDSAVYLCASSHRQGPDTQYFGPGTRLTVL.